This T cell receptor beta chain comes out of a study of T cells after yellow fever vaccination. As for the study in general: For low cell numbers, libraries were made with SMART-Seq v4 Ultra Low Input. General study findings and limits: CD4 and CD8 compartments shared a small share of clonotypes, likely from convergent recombination. Although the secondary response was weaker, it peaked faster, at day 5 versus 15.

This clonotype has only a few counts. As yet, its antigen is unknown. V trimming: 5 bases; J trimming: 4 bases; junction bases outside the gene matches: 3. The CDR3 is 13 residues long. Germline CDR1 and CDR2: DFQATT and SNEGSKA (reference sequence). 5'RACE template switching produced TCR cDNA carrying a universal primer site and UMIs. TCRdb analysed the 5' RACE reads with MiXCR anew, one entry per CDR3 protein. The sample yields some 340,000 distinct CDR3 sequences, approximately 4% seen once. The input for sequencing was PBMCs, taken 5 days after the yellow fever booster vaccination. The rearrangement links TRBV20-1 to TRBJ2-3, with 10 bases matching TRBD2. The source of this sequence is a man between 18 and 29 years old who received the YFV17D yellow fever vaccine. CDR3 amino acids: CSAERGGPDTQYF. The CDR3 region has the DNA TGCAGTGCTGAGCGGGGGGGACCAGATACGCAGTATTTT.